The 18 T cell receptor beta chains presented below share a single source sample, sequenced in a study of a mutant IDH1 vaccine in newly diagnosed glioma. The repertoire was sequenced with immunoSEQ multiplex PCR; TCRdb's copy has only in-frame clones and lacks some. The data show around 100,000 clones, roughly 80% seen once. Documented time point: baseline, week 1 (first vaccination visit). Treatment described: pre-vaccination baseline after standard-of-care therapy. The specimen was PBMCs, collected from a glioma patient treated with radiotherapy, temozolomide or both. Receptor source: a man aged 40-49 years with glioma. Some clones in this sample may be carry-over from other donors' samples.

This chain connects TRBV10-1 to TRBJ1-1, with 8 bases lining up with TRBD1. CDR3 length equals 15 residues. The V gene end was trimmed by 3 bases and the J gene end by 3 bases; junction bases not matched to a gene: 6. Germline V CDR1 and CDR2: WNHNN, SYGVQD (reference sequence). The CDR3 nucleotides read TGCGCCAGCAGTGACCAGGGGGCGTTGGACACTGAAGCTTTCTTT. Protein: CASSDQGALDTEAFF.

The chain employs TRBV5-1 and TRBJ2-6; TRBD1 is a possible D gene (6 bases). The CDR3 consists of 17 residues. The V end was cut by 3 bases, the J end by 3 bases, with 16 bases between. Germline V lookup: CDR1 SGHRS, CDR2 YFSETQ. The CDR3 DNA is TGCGCCAGCAGCTCGCAACCGACAGGTCATGGGGCCAACGTCCTGACTTTC. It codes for CASSSQPTGHGANVLTF.

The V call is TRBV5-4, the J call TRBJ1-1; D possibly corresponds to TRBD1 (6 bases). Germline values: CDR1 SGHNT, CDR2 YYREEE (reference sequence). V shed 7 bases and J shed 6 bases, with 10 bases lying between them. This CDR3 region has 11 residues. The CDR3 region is CASGTGSEAFF. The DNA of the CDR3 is TGTGCCAGCGGTACAGGGTCTGAAGCTTTCTTT.

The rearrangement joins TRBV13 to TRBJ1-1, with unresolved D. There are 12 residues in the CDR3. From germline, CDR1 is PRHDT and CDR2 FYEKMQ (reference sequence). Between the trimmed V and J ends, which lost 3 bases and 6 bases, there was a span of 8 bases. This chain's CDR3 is CASSFLRPEAFF. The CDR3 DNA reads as TGTGCCAGCAGCTTCCTTCGGCCTGAAGCTTTCTTT.

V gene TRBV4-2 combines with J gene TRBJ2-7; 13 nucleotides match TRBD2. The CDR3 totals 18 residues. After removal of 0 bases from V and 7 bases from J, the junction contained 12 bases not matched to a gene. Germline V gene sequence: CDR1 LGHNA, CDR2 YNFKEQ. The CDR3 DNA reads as TGTGCCAGCAGCCAAGAATTGCCTACTAGCGGGGGGGTTTGGGAGCAGTACTTC. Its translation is CASSQELPTSGGVWEQYF.

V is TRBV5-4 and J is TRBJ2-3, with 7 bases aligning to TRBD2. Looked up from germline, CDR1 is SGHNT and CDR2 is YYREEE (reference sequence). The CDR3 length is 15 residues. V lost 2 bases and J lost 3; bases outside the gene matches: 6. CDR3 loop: CASSFYQRGTDTQYF. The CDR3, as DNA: TGTGCCAGCAGCTTCTACCAGCGGGGAACAGATACGCAGTATTTT.

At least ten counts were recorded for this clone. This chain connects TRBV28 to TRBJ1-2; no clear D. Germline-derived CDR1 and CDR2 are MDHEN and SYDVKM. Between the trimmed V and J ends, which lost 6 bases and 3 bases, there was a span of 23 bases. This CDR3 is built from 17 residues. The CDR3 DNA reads TGTGCCAGCAGCCGAACCGTTTTGGGCCAGGACGACTATGGCTACACCTTC. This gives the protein CASSRTVLGQDDYGYTF.

The CDR3 region is CAWSGQSETQYF. The CDR3 coding sequence is TGTGCCTGGAGCGGGCAGTCAGAGACCCAGTACTTC. V and J are TRBV30 and TRBJ2-5; no definite D call. CDR1 GTSNPN and CDR2 SVGIG come from the germline V gene (reference sequence). The CDR3 loop spans 12 amino acids. V was cut by 3 bases and J by 4 bases, with 9 bases left in between.

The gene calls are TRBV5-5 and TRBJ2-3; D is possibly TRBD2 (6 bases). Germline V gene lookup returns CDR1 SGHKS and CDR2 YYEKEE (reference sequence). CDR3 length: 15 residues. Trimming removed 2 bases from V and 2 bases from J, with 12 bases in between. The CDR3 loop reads CASSLTWGDTDTQYF. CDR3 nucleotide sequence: TGTGCCAGCAGCTTAACGTGGGGGGACACAGATACGCAGTATTTT. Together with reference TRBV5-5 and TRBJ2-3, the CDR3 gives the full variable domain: DAGVTQSPTHLIKTRGQQVTLRCSPISGHKSVSWYQQVLGQGPQFIFQYYEKEERGRGNFPDRFSARQFPNYSSELNVNALLLGDSALYLCASSLTWGDTDTQYFGPGTRLTVL.

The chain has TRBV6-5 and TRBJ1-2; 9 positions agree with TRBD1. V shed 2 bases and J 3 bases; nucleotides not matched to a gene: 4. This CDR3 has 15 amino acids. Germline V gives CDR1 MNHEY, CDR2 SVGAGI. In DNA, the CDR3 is TGTGCCAGCAGTTACGACGGACAGGGGCACTATGGCTACACCTTC. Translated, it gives CASSYDGQGHYGYTF.

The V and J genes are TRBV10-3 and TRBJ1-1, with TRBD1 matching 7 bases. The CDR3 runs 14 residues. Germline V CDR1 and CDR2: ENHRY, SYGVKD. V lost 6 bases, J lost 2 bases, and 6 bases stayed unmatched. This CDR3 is CAIRDQGGNTEAFF. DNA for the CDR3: TGTGCCATCAGAGATCAGGGGGGCAACACTGAAGCTTTCTTT.

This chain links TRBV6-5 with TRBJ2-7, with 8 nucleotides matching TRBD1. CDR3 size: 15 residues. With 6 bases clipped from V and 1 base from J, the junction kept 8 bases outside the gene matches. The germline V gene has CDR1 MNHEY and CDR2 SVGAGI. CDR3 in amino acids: CASSSGGLGSYEQYF. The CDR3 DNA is TGTGCCAGCAGCTCAGGGGGCCTAGGATCCTACGAGCAGTACTTC.

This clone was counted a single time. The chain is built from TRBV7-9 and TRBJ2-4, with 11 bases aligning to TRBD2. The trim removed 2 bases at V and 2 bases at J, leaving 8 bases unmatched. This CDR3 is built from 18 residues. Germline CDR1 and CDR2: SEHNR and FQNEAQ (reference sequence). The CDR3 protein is CASSLSGGTSGPKNIQYF. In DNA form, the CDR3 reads TGTGCCAGCAGCTTAAGTGGCGGGACTAGCGGACCCAAAAACATTCAGTACTTC. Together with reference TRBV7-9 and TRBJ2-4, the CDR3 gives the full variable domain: DTGVSQNPRHKITKRGQNVTFRCDPISEHNRLYWYRQTLGQGPEFLTYFQNEAQLEKSRLLSDRFSAERPKGSFSTLEIQRTEQGDSAMYLCASSLSGGTSGPKNIQYFGAGTRLSVL.

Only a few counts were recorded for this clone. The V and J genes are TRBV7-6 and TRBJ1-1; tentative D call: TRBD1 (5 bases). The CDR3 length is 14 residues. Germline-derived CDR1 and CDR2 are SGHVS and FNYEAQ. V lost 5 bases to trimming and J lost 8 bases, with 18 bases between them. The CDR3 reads CASSARDLYSEAFF. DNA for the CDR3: TGTGCCAGCAGCGCCAGGGATCTTTACTCCGAAGCTTTCTTT.

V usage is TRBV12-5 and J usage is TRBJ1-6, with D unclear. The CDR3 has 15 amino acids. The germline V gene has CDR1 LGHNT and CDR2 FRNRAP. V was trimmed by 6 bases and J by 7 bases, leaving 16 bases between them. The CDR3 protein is CASGRGTTENSPLHF. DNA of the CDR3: TGTGCTAGTGGCCGCGGTACTACAGAGAATTCACCCCTCCACTTT.

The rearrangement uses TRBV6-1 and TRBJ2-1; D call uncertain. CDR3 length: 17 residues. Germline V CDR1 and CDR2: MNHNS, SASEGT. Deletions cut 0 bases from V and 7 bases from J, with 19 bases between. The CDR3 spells CASSEARTPRGGNEQFF. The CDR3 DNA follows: TGTGCCAGCAGTGAAGCGCGTACACCCCGCGGTGGGAATGAGCAGTTCTTC.

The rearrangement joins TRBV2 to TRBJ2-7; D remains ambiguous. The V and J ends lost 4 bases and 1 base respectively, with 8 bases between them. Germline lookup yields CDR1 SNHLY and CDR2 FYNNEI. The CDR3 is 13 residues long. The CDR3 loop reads CASSVPGSYEQYF. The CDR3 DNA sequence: TGTGCCAGCAGTGTGCCGGGTTCCTACGAGCAGTACTTC.

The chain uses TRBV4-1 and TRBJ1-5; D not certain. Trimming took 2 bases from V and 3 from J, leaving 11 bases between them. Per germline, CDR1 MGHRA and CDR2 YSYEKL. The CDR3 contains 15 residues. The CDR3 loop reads CASSQFPGSNQPQHF. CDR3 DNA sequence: TGCGCCAGCAGCCAATTTCCGGGGTCCAATCAGCCCCAGCATTTT.